The 19 T cell receptor beta chains given below trace back to one sample, sequenced in a study of blood T cell repertoires in COVID-19. Here immunoSEQ multiplex PCR was the method, and the copy in TCRdb shows in-frame clones only, minus some. The data hold 30,000 or so clones, with roughly 65% observed a single time. Sequencing was performed on peripheral blood. All receptors come from a human donor in a cohort sampled during active COVID-19.

The V call is TRBV15, the J call TRBJ2-3; TRBD2 agrees at 7 bases. The trim removed 5 bases at V and 1 base at J, leaving 3 bases unmatched. Looked up from germline, CDR1 is LNHNV and CDR2 is YYDKDF (reference sequence). The CDR3 extends over 14 amino acids. CDR3 nucleotide sequence: TGTGCCACCAGCCCGCTAGCGGGCACAGATACGCAGTATTTT. Translating it yields CATSPLAGTDTQYF.

The chain joins TRBV25-1 to TRBJ2-2, with D tentatively TRBD1 (5 bases). Trimming stripped 8 bases from V and 0 bases from J, with 13 bases between. Germline V CDR1 and CDR2: MGHDK, SYGVNS. CDR3 length: 15 amino acids. CDR3 bases: TGTGCCAGCCTAAGGGGCACTACGAACACCGGGGAGCTGTTTTTT. Translating gives CASLRGTTNTGELFF.

The chain recombines TRBV2 with TRBJ1-4; D remains ambiguous. The germline V and J ends were trimmed by 6 bases and 5 bases, with 13 bases remaining between them. This CDR3 has 14 residues. In germline, CDR1 is SNHLY, CDR2 FYNNEI. DNA of the CDR3: TGTGCCAGCAGGTCGGGATCCACAAATGAAAAACTGTTTTTT. Translation gives CASRSGSTNEKLFF.

The chain couples TRBV7-2 to TRBJ2-6; D perhaps matches TRBD2 (6 bases). Trimming pared 1 base from V and 4 bases from J, leaving 17 bases between. From germline, CDR1 is SGHTA and CDR2 FQGNSA. CDR3 length: 18 residues. The CDR3: CASSLVAGLAQGANVLTF. As DNA, the CDR3 is TGTGCCAGCAGCTTAGTTGCAGGGCTAGCGCAAGGGGCCAACGTCCTGACTTTC.

This chain uses TRBV5-8 with TRBJ2-3, with 12 positions matching TRBD2. CDR3 length: 15 amino acids. Germline V gene sequence: CDR1 SGHTS, CDR2 YDEGEE. V trimming: 3 bases; J trimming: 4 bases; junction bases outside the gene matches: 3. CDR3 sequence reads: CASSSGLAGPDTQYF. As DNA, the CDR3 is TGTGCCAGCAGCTCCGGACTAGCGGGGCCAGATACGCAGTATTTT.

As DNA, the CDR3 is TGTGCGCGGGGGGCAGGGTTGGGGTACGAGCAGTACTTC. It yields the protein CARGAGLGYEQYF. The chain uses TRBV6-5 and TRBJ2-7; 8 positions agree with TRBD2. Germline V gene data show CDR1 as MNHEY and CDR2 as SVGAGI. The CDR3 sequence is 13 residues long.

This clone was seen a few times. The genes are TRBV7-9 and TRBJ2-2; D possibly corresponds to TRBD1 (5 bases). V was clipped by 2 bases and J by 4 bases, with 8 bases between them. The CDR3 has 14 residues. Germline loops: CDR1 SEHNR, CDR2 FQNEAQ (reference sequence). DNA for the CDR3: TGTGCCAGCAGCTTATCAGGGTTCACCGGGGAGCTGTTTTTT. It specifies CASSLSGFTGELFF.

This rearrangement joins TRBV5-4 to TRBJ1-4; unclear D gene. V was clipped by 0 bases and J by 3 bases, with 9 bases between them. The germline V gene has CDR1 SGHNT and CDR2 YYREEE (reference sequence). The CDR3 consists of 15 residues. The CDR3 coding sequence is TGTGCCAGCAGCTTGGAGGCAGGTTCTAATGAAAAACTGTTTTTT. Translated: CASSLEAGSNEKLFF. Variable domain in full (rest from reference TRBV5-4 and TRBJ1-4): ETGVTQSPTHLIKTRGQQVTLRCSSQSGHNTVSWYQQALGQGPQFIFQYYREEENGRGNFPPRFSGLQFPNYSSELNVNALELDDSALYLCASSLEAGSNEKLFFGSGTQLSVL.

This clone was counted between two and nine times. The chain links TRBV7-2 to TRBJ1-3; a possible D gene is TRBD1 (6 bases). Germline lookup yields CDR1 SGHTA and CDR2 FQGNSA. V shed 5 bases and J shed 4 bases, with 12 bases lying between them. CDR3 length equals 14 residues. DNA of the CDR3: TGTGCCAGCAGCCAGGGGCAGAGAGGAAACACCATATATTTT. This gives the protein CASSQGQRGNTIYF.

The genes are TRBV7-8 and TRBJ1-5, with 12 bases identical to TRBD1. V shed 5 bases, J shed 6 bases, and the junction held 5 bases outside the gene matches. CDR1 and CDR2 (germline): SGHVS, FQNEAQ. This CDR3 comprises 15 residues. The DNA of the CDR3 is TGTGCCAGCAGCGCGGGACAGGGGGCAGGTCAGCCCCAGCATTTT. This sequence encodes CASSAGQGAGQPQHF.

J is TRBJ1-1 and V is TRBV25-1; D is unresolved. This CDR3 has 11 residues. V gave up 5 bases and J gave up 6 bases, with 7 bases separating them. CDR1 is MGHDK, CDR2 SYGVNS, per germline. CDR3: CASSMRAEAFF. CDR3 DNA: TGTGCCAGCAGTATGAGGGCTGAAGCTTTCTTT.

V and J are TRBV4-1 and TRBJ2-5; the match to TRBD2 covers 9 bases. The CDR3 consists of 15 residues. CDR1 is MGHRA and CDR2 is YSYEKL in the germline V gene. With 2 bases clipped from V and 5 bases from J, the junction kept 6 bases outside the gene matches. CDR3 region: CASSQSGGGEETQYF. CDR3 coding DNA: TGCGCCAGCAGCCAATCCGGCGGGGGGGAGGAGACCCAGTACTTC.

This chain links TRBV2 with TRBJ2-1; D gene unclear. The CDR3 contains 13 residues. Trimming took 5 bases from V and 0 from J, leaving 5 bases between them. Germline CDR1 and CDR2: SNHLY and FYNNEI. CDR3 bases: TGTGCCAGCAGTACGGTCTCCTACAATGAGCAGTTCTTC. This encodes CASSTVSYNEQFF.

This clone was counted only a few times. J is TRBJ2-7 and V is TRBV28; possibly TRBD1 for D (5 bases). Germline CDR1 is MDHEN and CDR2 is SYDVKM. V gave up 6 bases and J gave up 2 bases, with 14 bases separating them. The CDR3 runs 14 residues. The DNA of the CDR3 is TGTGCCAGCAGCCTCCTAGGGGCCACCTACGAGCAGTACTTC. Residues: CASSLLGATYEQYF.

The chain has TRBV28 and TRBJ1-2, with D unclear. This CDR3 has 12 residues. The V end lost 5 bases, the J end lost 4 bases, and 8 bases lay between the germline ends. Per the germline V gene, CDR1 is MDHEN and CDR2 is SYDVKM. The CDR3 region is CASSRPGYGYTF. In DNA, the CDR3 is TGTGCCAGCAGTCGTCCAGGCTATGGCTACACCTTC.

The rearrangement links TRBV11-2 to TRBJ1-4; 8 bases match TRBD1. The CDR3 spans 16 residues. V trimming: 6 bases; J trimming: 5 bases; junction bases outside the gene matches: 11. In germline, CDR1 is SGHAT, CDR2 FQNNGV. This chain's CDR3 is CASSPRGRQGNEKLFF. As DNA, the CDR3 is TGTGCCAGCAGTCCGAGGGGTCGACAGGGGAATGAAAAACTGTTTTTT. Combining the CDR3 with reference TRBV11-2 and TRBJ1-4 gives the whole variable domain EAGVAQSPRYKIIEKRQSVAFWCNPISGHATLYWYQQILGQGPKLLIQFQNNGVVDDSQLPKDRFSAERLKGVDSTLKIQPAKLEDSAVYLCASSPRGRQGNEKLFFGSGTQLSVL.

The chain couples TRBV29-1 to TRBJ1-1; TRBD1 might be the D (5 bases). Germline V gene sequence: CDR1 SQVTM, CDR2 ANQGSEA. With 4 bases removed from V and 5 bases from J, the gap between germline ends came to 14 bases. This CDR3 contains 13 residues. The chain's CDR3 is CSVAVGEGTEAFF. The CDR3 region has the DNA TGCAGCGTTGCAGTGGGGGAGGGGACTGAAGCTTTCTTT.

V gene TRBV7-9 combines with J gene TRBJ2-3; TRBD2 might be the D (6 bases). This CDR3 is built from 15 residues. Trimming pared 1 base from V and 2 bases from J, leaving 10 bases between. In germline, CDR1 is SEHNR, CDR2 FQNEAQ (reference sequence). The chain's CDR3 is CASSLGGLSTDTQYF. The CDR3 coding sequence is TGTGCCAGCAGCTTAGGGGGACTCTCCACAGATACGCAGTATTTT.

J is TRBJ2-1 and V is TRBV7-3; 10 nucleotides agree with TRBD1. Unmatched junction bases numbered 10, after V lost 5 bases and J lost 9 bases. Looked up from germline, CDR1 is SGHTA and CDR2 is FQGTGA. The CDR3 has 15 residues. The CDR3 DNA sequence: TGTGCCAGCAGCATCCCGGGACAGGGGACCGGTGAGCAGTTCTTC. It encodes CASSIPGQGTGEQFF. The full variable domain, in which reference TRBV7-3 and TRBJ2-1 provide the parts outside the CDR3, is GAGVSQTPSNKVTEKGKYVELRCDPISGHTALYWYRQSLGQGPEFLIYFQGTGAADDSGLPNDRFFAVRPEGSVSTLKIQRTERGDSAVYLCASSIPGQGTGEQFFGPGTRLTVL.